These 22 T cell receptor beta chains share one sample of origin, sequenced in a study of blood T cell repertoires in COVID-19. Only in-frame clones appear in the TCRdb table, and some are missing; sequencing was by immunoSEQ multiplex PCR. Here the sample spans around 130,000 clones, approximately 84% being singletons. Sequenced input: peripheral blood. Source of these receptors: a woman aged 25 to 45 who had recovered from COVID-19.

The V call is TRBV5-4, the J call TRBJ2-2; 9 positions agree with TRBD1. This CDR3 has 15 residues. J lost 7 bases, V lost 4 bases, and 8 bases had no gene match. Germline V gene sequence: CDR1 SGHNT, CDR2 YYREEE (reference sequence). The chain's CDR3 is CASSPHGTGHGELFF. CDR3 DNA: TGTGCCAGCAGCCCTCATGGGACAGGGCACGGGGAGCTGTTTTTT.

This clone was seen only once. The chain uses TRBV19 and TRBJ2-2; D might be TRBD2 (5 bases). The ends were cut back, 3 bases at V and 3 bases at J, with 14 bases in the middle. Germline V gene lookup returns CDR1 LNHDA and CDR2 SQIVND (reference sequence). The CDR3 totals 16 residues. This CDR3 is CASSIDPRGYTGELFF. The CDR3 nucleotides read TGTGCCAGTAGTATTGACCCCCGGGGTTACACCGGGGAGCTGTTTTTT.

This clone showed up just a few times. CDR3 DNA: TGTGCCAGCTCACCGCAAACAGGATCTGGAAACACCATATATTTT. As protein: CASSPQTGSGNTIYF. The chain links TRBV18 to TRBJ1-3; D possibly corresponds to TRBD1 (5 bases). V was shortened by 3 bases and J by 1 base, with 10 bases between the two germline ends. The CDR3 is made up of 15 amino acids. In germline, CDR1 is KGHSH, CDR2 LQKENI.

V is TRBV7-6 and J is TRBJ2-1; 8 nucleotides match TRBD1. Germline CDR1 is SGHVS and CDR2 is FNYEAQ. Germline trimming cut 6 bases from V and 1 base from J; bases unmatched to any gene: 8. This CDR3 is 16 amino acids long. The CDR3 sequence: CASSPDRGKSYNEQFF. For the CDR3, the DNA is TGTGCCAGCAGTCCCGACAGGGGAAAATCCTACAATGAGCAGTTCTTC.

The chain joins TRBV5-6 to TRBJ2-1; D is undetermined. V lost 3 bases to trimming and J lost 7 bases, with 14 bases between them. The CDR3 is 14 amino acids. Germline CDR1 reads SGHDT; CDR2 reads YYEEEE. CDR3 in DNA: TGTGCCAGCAGCTCTAGTGGAGATGTAAATGAGCAGTTCTTC. Translating it yields CASSSSGDVNEQFF.

The V and J genes are TRBV7-2 and TRBJ1-1; D ambiguous. The germline V and J ends were trimmed by 3 bases and 5 bases, with 7 bases remaining between them. The germline gives CDR1 SGHTA, CDR2 FQGNSA. The CDR3 contains 12 residues. The CDR3 reads CASSFSSTEAFF. In DNA, the CDR3 is TGTGCCAGCAGCTTTTCGAGTACTGAAGCTTTCTTT.

The V and J genes are TRBV6-2 or TRBV6-3 and TRBJ2-5, with TRBD2 identical over 11 bases. V lost 6 bases and J lost 0; bases outside the gene matches: 12. CDR1 is MNHEY and CDR2 is SVGEGT in the germline V gene. The CDR3 consists of 18 residues. The CDR3 loop reads CASSWTIAGGSYQETQYF. CDR3 in DNA: TGTGCCAGCAGCTGGACCATAGCGGGGGGGTCGTACCAAGAGACCCAGTACTTC.

The chain is built from TRBV7-9 and TRBJ1-2; the D gene is possibly TRBD1 (5 bases). Trimming left V 2 bases short and J 3 bases short, with 10 bases between. The CDR3 contains 14 residues. Germline V lookup: CDR1 SEHNR, CDR2 FQNEAQ (reference sequence). CDR3 DNA: TGTGCCAGCAGCTTAAGGGGCACAGACTATGGCTACACCTTC. Protein product: CASSLRGTDYGYTF.

The chain links TRBV5-6 to TRBJ1-4, with no clear D. Trimming left V 3 bases short and J 5 bases short, with 17 bases between. The CDR3 loop spans 16 amino acids. The V gene's germline CDR1 is SGHDT and CDR2 YYEEEE. The CDR3 nucleotides read TGTGCCAGCAGCTCGGACTACGGGGTGGGGAATGAAAAACTGTTTTTT. Its protein product is CASSSDYGVGNEKLFF.

V is TRBV24-1 and J is TRBJ2-5; D is undetermined. Trimming took 3 bases from V and 4 from J, leaving 8 bases between them. The CDR3 length is 13 residues. The germline V gene encodes CDR1 KGHDR and CDR2 SFDVKD. In DNA, the CDR3 is TGTGCCACCAGTGATGGCCCGTTAGAGACCCAGTACTTC. Residues: CATSDGPLETQYF.

This clone was detected a few times. V usage is TRBV6-1 and J usage is TRBJ2-1; perhaps TRBD1 as D (5 bases). V lost 2 bases and J 10 bases, leaving 21 bases between the germline ends. Looked up from germline, CDR1 is MNHNS and CDR2 is SASEGT. The CDR3 has 16 residues. CDR3 sequence: CASSEPAGKGIREQFF. The CDR3 coding sequence is TGTGCCAGCAGTGAACCGGCAGGGAAGGGAATCAGGGAGCAGTTCTTC.

This clone was observed a single time. The rearrangement links TRBV5-1 to TRBJ2-7; D is perhaps TRBD1 (6 bases). CDR1 is SGHRS, CDR2 YFSETQ, per germline. This CDR3 is built from 14 residues. Trimming took off 0 bases at V and 5 bases at J, with 12 bases between the two ends. CDR3 protein: CASSLGQDPHEQYF. The CDR3 DNA reads TGCGCCAGCAGCTTGGGACAGGACCCCCACGAGCAGTACTTC.

A note on this clone: Different DNA sequences within this sample yield the same CDR3. This chain joins TRBV7-9 and TRBJ1-3, with D hard to call. Germline assignment: CDR1 SEHNR and CDR2 FQNEAQ (reference sequence). Trimming pared 5 bases from V and 1 base from J, leaving 3 bases between. The CDR3 extends over 12 amino acids. The CDR3 DNA sequence: TGTGCCAGCAGCCCGTCTGGAAACACCATATATTTT. Translating it yields CASSPSGNTIYF.

The chain carries TRBV6-5 and TRBJ2-1, with 11 bases lining up with TRBD2. Trimming cost V 6 bases and J 10 bases; bases outside gene matches: 8. The germline V gene encodes CDR1 MNHEY and CDR2 SVGAGI. The CDR3 contains 14 residues. The CDR3 nucleotides read TGTGCCAGCAGGACTAGCGGGGACCGTCGAGAGCAGTTCTTC. Translating it yields CASRTSGDRREQFF.

This chain uses TRBV12-3 or TRBV12-4 with TRBJ1-2, with a possible D match to TRBD1 (5 bases). Trimming cost V 7 bases and J 9 bases, with 15 bases left between them. The CDR3 has 12 residues. CDR3 loop: CASTWGGRSYTF. Here the CDR3 DNA reads TGTGCCAGCACTTGGGGGGGTAGGAGCTACACCTTC.

The chain has TRBV19 and TRBJ1-3; 8 bases align to TRBD1. V trimming: 3 bases; J trimming: 0 bases; junction bases outside the gene matches: 1. Germline assignment: CDR1 LNHDA and CDR2 SQIVND (reference sequence). The CDR3 runs 15 residues. The CDR3 bases are TGTGCCAGTAGTATGGGACAGGACTCTGGAAACACCATATATTTT. The encoded protein is CASSMGQDSGNTIYF.

This chain links TRBV5-4 with TRBJ2-7, with TRBD2 as a possible D gene (5 bases). The CDR3 extends over 15 amino acids. V gave up 1 base and J gave up 3 bases, with 14 bases separating them. Germline CDR1 is SGHNT and CDR2 is YYREEE (reference sequence). Written as DNA, the CDR3 is TGTGCCAGCAGCTTGTCTGGCGGGTCGAGCTACGAGCAGTACTTC. Translated, it gives CASSLSGGSSYEQYF.

This rearrangement joins TRBV7-3 to TRBJ2-1, with unresolved D. The CDR3 is 13 amino acids. V lost 2 bases to trimming and J lost 4 bases, with 6 bases between them. Germline V gene lookup returns CDR1 SGHTA and CDR2 FQGTGA. CDR3 bases: TGTGCCAGCAGCTTAGCGGAATACAATGAGCAGTTCTTC. Its protein product is CASSLAEYNEQFF.

The V and J genes are TRBV6-5 and TRBJ2-2; a possible D gene is TRBD2 (5 bases). The CDR3 runs to 14 residues. Germline loops: CDR1 MNHEY, CDR2 SVGAGI. Trimming took 0 bases from V and 5 from J, leaving 7 bases between them. CDR3 bases: TGTGCCAGCAGTTACTCGCCGGGGACCGGGGAGCTGTTTTTT. Residues: CASSYSPGTGELFF.

The genes are TRBV15 and TRBJ2-1; 15 bases align to TRBD2. The J segment lost 0 bases and the V segment lost 1 base, leaving 10 bases of the junction unmatched. The CDR3 sequence is 21 residues long. In germline, CDR1 is LNHNV, CDR2 YYDKDF (reference sequence). CDR3 nucleotide sequence: TGTGCCACCAGCAGAGCCTCTAGGGGACTAGCGGGAGGTTACTCCTACAATGAGCAGTTCTTC. This codes for CATSRASRGLAGGYSYNEQFF.

This clone was seen a single time. The J gene is TRBJ2-7, the V gene TRBV4-1; D ambiguous. Trimming removed 4 bases from V and 1 base from J, with 14 bases in between. This CDR3 spans 15 amino acids. Germline CDR1 MGHRA, CDR2 YSYEKL. As DNA, the CDR3 is TGCGCCAGCAGCCCCCACGGGTTTGGGTCCTACGAGCAGTACTTC. Amino acid sequence: CASSPHGFGSYEQYF.

The V and J genes are TRBV6-2 or TRBV6-3 and TRBJ2-7, with 7 bases identical to TRBD2. Germline loops: CDR1 MNHEY, CDR2 SVGEGT. The CDR3 is made up of 13 amino acids. Trimming at V came to 5 bases and at J to 9 bases, leaving 10 bases not matched to a gene. The CDR3 sequence: CASSDWRELAQYF. In DNA form, the CDR3 reads TGTGCCAGCAGTGATTGGCGGGAGTTGGCGCAGTACTTC.